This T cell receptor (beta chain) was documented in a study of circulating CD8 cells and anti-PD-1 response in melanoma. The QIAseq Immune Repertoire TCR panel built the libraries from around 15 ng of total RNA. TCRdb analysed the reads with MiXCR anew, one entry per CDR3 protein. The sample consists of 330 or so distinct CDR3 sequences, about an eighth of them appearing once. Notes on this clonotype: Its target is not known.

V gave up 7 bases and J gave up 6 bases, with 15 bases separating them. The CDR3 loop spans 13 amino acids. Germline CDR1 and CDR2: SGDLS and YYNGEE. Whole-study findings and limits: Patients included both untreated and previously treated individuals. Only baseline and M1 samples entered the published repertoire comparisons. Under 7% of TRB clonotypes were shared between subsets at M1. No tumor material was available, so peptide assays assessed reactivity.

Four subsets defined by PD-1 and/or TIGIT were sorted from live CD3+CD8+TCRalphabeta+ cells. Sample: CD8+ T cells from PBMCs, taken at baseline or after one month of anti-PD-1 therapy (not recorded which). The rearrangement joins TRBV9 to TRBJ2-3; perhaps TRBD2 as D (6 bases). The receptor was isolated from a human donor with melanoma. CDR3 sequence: CASDSPGGDTQYF. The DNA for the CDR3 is TGTGCCAGCGACTCTCCTGGGGGGGATACGCAGTATTTT.